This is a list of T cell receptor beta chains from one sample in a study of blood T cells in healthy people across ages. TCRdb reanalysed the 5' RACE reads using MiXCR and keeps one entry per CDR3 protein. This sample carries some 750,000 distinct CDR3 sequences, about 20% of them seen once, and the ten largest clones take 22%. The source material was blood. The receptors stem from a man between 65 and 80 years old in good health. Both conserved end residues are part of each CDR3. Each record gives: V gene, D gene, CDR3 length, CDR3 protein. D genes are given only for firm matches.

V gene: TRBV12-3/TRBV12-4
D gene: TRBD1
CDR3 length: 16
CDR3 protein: CASRMTGGRSNQPQHF

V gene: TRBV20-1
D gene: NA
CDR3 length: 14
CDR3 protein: CSLRAVGTKNIQYF

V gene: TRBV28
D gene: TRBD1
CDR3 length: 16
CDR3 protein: CASSSGQGALRGEQFF

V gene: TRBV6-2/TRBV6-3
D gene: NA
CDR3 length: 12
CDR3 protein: CASSPQGYIQYF

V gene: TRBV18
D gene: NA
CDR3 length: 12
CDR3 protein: CANGANFNEQFF

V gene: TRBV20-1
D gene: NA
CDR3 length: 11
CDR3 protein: CSAIEAEKLFF

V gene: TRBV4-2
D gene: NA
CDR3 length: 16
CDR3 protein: CASSQTGTGRYNEQFF

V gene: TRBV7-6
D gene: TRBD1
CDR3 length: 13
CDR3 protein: CASSRDSYYEQYF

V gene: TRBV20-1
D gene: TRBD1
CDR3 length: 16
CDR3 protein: CSARKDRGPETYGYTF

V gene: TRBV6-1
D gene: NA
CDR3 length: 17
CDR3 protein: CASSGIRLKQRPGTIYF

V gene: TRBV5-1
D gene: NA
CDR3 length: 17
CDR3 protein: CASSLVRNRPTGDTQYF

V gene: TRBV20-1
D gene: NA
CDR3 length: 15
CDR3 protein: CSARDEGLVGREAFF

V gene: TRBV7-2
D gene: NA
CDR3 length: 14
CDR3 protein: CASSLSHMADTQYF

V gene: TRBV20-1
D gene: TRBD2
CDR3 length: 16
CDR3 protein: CSARVWASGRRHEQFF

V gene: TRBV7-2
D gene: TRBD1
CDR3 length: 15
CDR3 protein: CASSLLTGGYEKLFF

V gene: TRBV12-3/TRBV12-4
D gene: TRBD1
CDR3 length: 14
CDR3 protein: CASSTRQGLYGYTF

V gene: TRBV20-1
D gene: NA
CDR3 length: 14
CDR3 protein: CSARVGGLSYEQYF

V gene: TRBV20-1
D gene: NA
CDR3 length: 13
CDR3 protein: CSARVHHSGGYTF

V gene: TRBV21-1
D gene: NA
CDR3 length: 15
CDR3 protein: CASSKVPSGQETQYF

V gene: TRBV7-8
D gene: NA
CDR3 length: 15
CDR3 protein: CASSFGTTRGEQLFF

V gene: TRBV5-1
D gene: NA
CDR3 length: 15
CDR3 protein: CASINRGRGPDTQYF

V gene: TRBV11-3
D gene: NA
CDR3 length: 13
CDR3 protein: CASSLDEWNTQYF

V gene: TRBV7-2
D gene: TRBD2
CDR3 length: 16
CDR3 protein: CASAKTGGAGVNEQFF

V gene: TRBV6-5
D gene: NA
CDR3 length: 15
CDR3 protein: CASSYSRSSYNEQFF

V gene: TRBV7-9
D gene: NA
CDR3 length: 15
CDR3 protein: CASSYSRAGTGELFF

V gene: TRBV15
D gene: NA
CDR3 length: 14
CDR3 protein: CATSRPSVTEKLFF

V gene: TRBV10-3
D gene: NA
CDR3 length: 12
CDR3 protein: CAIREDNYEQYF

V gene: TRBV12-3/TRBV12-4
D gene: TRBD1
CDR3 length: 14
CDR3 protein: CASRLAGTEYGYTF

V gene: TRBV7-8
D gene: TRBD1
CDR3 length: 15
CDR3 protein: CASSASGGASYEQYF

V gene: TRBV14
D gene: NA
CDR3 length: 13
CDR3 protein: CAGSPGVTWEQYF

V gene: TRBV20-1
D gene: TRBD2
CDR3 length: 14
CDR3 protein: CSAERGGIQETQYF

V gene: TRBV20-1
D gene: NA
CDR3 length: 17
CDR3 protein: CSARNAAGTPLYNEQFF

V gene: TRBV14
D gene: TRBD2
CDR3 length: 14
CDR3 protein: CASSQATGGATQYF

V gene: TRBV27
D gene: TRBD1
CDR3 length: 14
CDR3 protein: CASSDRGPGEKLFF

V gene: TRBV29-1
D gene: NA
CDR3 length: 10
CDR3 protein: CSVGQTEAFF

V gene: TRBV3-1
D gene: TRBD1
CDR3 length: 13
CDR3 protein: CASSLRQGEGYTF

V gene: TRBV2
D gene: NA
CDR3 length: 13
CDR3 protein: CASRVARRQPQHF

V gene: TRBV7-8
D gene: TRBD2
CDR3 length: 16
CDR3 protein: CASSRTSGRAGDEQFF

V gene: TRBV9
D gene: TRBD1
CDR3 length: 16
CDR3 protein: CASGVSGTGNTDTQYF

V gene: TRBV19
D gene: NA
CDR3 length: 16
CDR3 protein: CASSTITAGGNQPQHF